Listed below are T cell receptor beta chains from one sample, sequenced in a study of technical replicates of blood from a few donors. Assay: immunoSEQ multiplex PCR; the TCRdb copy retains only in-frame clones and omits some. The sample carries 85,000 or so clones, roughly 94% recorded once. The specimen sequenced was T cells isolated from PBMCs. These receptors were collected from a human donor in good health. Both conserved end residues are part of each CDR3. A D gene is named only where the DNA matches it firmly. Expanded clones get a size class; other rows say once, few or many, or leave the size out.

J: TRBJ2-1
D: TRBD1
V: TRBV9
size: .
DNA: TGTGCCAGCAGCCCCCGGACAGGGGGCTCCTACAATGAGCAGTTCTTC
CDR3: CASSPRTGGSYNEQFF

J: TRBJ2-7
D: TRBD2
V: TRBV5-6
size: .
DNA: TGTGCCAGCAGCTTTCAGCCCCAAGGACTAGGGTCCTACGAGCAGTACTTC
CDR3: CASSFQPQGLGSYEQYF

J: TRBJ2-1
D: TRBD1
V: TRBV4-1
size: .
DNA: TGCGCCAGCAGCCCAGGGGCGCCGGGACAGGGTCTTTCCTACAATGAGCAGTTCTTC
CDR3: CASSPGAPGQGLSYNEQFF

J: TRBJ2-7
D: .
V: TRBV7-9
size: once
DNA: TGTGCCAGCAGCTTACCCGGACAGAAACCCTACGAGCAGTACTTC
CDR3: CASSLPGQKPYEQYF

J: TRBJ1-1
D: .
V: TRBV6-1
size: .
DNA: TGTGCCAGCAGTGAAATGGGCAGGAATTTGTGGGACACTGAAGCTTTCTTT
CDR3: CASSEMGRNLWDTEAFF

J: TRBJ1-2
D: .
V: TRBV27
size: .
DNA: TGTGCCAGCAGGGGTACAGGGAACTATGGCTACACCTTC
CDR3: CASRGTGNYGYTF

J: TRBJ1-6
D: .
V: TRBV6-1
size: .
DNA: TGTGCCAGCAGTGATCGGGGATTGGGTTCACCCCTCCACTTT
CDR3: CASSDRGLGSPLHF

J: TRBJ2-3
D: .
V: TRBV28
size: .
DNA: TGTGCCAGCAGTTTAACACGGGGGCAGTATTTT
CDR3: CASSLTRGQYF

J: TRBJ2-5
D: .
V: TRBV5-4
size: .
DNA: TGTGCCAGCAGCTCATGGACGGAGGGGCCGTCGGAGACCCAGTACTTC
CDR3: CASSSWTEGPSETQYF

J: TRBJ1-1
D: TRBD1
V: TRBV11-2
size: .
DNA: TGTGCCAGCAGCTTAGAGACAGGGGAAGCTTTCTTT
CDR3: CASSLETGEAFF

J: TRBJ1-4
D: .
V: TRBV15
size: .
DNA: TGTGCCACCAGCAGAGATCCGGGGGGCGAGGAAAAACTGTTTTTT
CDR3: CATSRDPGGEEKLFF

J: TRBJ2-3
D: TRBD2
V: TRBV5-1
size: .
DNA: TGCGCCAGCAGCTTGGGGTTCAGCGGGGCTAGCACAGATACGCAGTATTTT
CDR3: CASSLGFSGASTDTQYF

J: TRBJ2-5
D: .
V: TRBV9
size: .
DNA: TGTGCCAGCAGCGTCTCCCAAGAGACCCAGTACTTC
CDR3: CASSVSQETQYF

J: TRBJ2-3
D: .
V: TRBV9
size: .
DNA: TGTGCCAGCAGTCCCGAGGCAACGGGAAACACAGATACGCAGTATTTT
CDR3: CASSPEATGNTDTQYF

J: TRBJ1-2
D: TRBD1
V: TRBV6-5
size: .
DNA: TGTGCCAGCAAACCGACAGGGGTGGGTGGCTACACCTTC
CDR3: CASKPTGVGGYTF

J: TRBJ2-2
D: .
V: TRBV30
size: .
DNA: TGTGCCTGGAGGACGACAGACCATACCGGGGAGCTGTTTTTT
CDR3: CAWRTTDHTGELFF

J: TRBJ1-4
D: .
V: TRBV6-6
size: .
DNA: TGTGCCAGCAGGCGGGGATATAATGAAAAACTGTTTTTT
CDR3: CASRRGYNEKLFF

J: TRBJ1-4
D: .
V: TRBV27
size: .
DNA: TGTGCCAGCAGTTTTTCGGTTCTGCCGACAGCAACTAATGAAAAACTGTTTTTT
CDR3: CASSFSVLPTATNEKLFF

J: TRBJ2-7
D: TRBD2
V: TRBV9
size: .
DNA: TGTGCCAGCAGCGTAGCAGCGGGAGTTGTGTACGAGCAGTACTTC
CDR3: CASSVAAGVVYEQYF

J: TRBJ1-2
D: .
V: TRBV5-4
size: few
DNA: TGTGCCAGCAGCTTGGTAGGACAGTATGGCTACACCTTC
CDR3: CASSLVGQYGYTF

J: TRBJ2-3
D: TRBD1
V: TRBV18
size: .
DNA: TGTGCCAGCTCACCGGTCCGGGGACAGAGCACAGATACGCAGTATTTT
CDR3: CASSPVRGQSTDTQYF

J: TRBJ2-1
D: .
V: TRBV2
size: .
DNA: TGTGCCAGCAGGGGTCTAGCTTCCCATGAGCAGTTCTTC
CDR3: CASRGLASHEQFF

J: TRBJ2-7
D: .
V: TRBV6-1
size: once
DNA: TGTGCCAGCAGTGAAATCGGAGGCTGGCTCTCCTACGAGCAGTACTTC
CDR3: CASSEIGGWLSYEQYF

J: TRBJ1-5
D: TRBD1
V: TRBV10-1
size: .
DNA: TGCGCCAGCAGTGCATCAGGGGGTCAGCCCCAGCATTTT
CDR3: CASSASGGQPQHF

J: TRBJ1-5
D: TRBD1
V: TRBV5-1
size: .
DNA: TGCGCCAGCAGCATAGGGACAGGGAATCAGCCCCAGCATTTT
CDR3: CASSIGTGNQPQHF

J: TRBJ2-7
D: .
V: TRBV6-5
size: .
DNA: TGTGCCAGCAGTTACTCGTTTTACTTTTCGGCCTACGAGCAGTACTTC
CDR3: CASSYSFYFSAYEQYF

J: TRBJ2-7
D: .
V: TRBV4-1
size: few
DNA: TGCGCCAGCAGCCATATCCTCCCGGTGGACGAGCAGTACTTC
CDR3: CASSHILPVDEQYF

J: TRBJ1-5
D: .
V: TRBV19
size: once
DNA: TGTGCCAGTAGTATCGGGGTTCAGCCCCAGCATTTT
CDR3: CASSIGVQPQHF